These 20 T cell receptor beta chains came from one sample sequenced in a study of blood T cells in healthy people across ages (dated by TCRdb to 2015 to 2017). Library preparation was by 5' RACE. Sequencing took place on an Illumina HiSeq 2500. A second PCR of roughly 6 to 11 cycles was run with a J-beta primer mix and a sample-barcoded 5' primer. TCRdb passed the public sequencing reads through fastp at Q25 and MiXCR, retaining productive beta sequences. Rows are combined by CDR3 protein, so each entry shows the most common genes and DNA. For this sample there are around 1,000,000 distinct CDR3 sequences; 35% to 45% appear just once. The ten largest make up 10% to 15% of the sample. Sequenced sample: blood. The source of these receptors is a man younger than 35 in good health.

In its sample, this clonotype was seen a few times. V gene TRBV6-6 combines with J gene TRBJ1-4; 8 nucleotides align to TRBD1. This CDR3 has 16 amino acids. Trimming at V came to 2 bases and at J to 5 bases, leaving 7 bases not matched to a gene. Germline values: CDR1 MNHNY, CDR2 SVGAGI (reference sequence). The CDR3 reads CASSYPGTGLNEKLFF. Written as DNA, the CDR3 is TGTGCCAGCAGTTACCCGGGGACAGGTTTAAATGAAAAACTGTTTTTT.

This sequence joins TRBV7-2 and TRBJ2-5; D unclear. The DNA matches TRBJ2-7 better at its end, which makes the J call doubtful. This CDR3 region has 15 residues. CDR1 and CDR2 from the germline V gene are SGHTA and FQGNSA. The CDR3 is CASSLGHPGPYEQYF. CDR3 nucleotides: TGTGCCAGCAGCTTAGGACATCCCGGACCCTACGAGCAGTACTTC.

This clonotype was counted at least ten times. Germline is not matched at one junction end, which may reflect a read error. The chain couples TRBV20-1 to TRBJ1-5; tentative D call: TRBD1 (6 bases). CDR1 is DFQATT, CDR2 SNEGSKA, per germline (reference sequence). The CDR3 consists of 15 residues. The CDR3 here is CSALLQGVSTQPQHF. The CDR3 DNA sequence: TGCAGTGCTTTACTACAGGGAGTAAGCACTCAGCCCCAGCATTTT.

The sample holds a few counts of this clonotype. CDR3 bases: TGCAGTGCCCCCGGGACAGGATACACCTACGAGCAGTACTTC. Encoded protein: CSAPGTGYTYEQYF. The chain joins TRBV20-1 to TRBJ2-7, with 8 positions matching TRBD1. Trimming took 6 bases from V and 2 from J; bases not matched to a gene: 9. This CDR3 has 14 amino acids. The germline V gene has CDR1 DFQATT and CDR2 SNEGSKA (reference sequence).

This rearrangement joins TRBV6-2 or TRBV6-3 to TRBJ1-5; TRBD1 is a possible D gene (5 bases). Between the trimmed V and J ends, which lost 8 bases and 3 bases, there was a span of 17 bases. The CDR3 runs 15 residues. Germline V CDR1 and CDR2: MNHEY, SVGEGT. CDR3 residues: CASSTRGVYNQPQHF. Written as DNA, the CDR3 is TGTGCCAGCTCCACGCGGGGGGTATACAATCAGCCCCAGCATTTT.

The DNA of the CDR3 is TGTGCCAGCCTCGGTGGGACAGGGGATTTTTCTGGGGCCAACGTCCTGACTTTC. Its protein product is CASLGGTGDFSGANVLTF. This chain uses TRBV9 with TRBJ2-6; 10 positions agree with TRBD1. Germline V gene sequence: CDR1 SGDLS, CDR2 YYNGEE. Trimming removed 7 bases from V and 1 base from J; junction bases left unmatched: 11. The CDR3 consists of 18 residues.

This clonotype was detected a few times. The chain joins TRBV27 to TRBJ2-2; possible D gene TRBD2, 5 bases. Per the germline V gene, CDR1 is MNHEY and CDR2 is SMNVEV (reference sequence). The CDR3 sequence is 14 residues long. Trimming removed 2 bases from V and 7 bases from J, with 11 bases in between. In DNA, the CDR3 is TGTGCCAGCAGTTTAGGGCTAGCTGTCGGGGAGCTGTTTTTT. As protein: CASSLGLAVGELFF.

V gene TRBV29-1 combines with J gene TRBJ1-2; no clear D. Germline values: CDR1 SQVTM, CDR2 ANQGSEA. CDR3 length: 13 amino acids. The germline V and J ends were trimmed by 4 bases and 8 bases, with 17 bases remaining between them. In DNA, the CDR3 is TGCAGCGTTGGAGAAGGCCCACTAAGGGGCTACACCTTC. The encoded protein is CSVGEGPLRGYTF.

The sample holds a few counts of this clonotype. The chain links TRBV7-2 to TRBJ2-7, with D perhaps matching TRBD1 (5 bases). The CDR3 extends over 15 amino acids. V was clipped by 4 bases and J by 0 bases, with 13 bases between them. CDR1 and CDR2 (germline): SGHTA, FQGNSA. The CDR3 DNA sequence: TGTGCCAGCAGCTCTACAGGCCAAAGCTCCTACGAGCAGTACTTC. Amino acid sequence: CASSSTGQSSYEQYF.

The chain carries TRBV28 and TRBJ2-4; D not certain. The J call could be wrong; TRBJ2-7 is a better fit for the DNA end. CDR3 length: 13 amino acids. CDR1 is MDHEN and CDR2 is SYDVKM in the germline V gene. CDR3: CASCERVGYEQYF. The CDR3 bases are TGTGCCAGCTGTGAAAGGGTGGGGTACGAGCAGTACTTC.

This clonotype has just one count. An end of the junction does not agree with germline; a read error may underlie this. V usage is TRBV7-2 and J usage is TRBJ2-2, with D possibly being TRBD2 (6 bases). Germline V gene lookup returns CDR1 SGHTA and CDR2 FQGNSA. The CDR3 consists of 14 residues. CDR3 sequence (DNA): TGTGCCAGCAGCCTAGCGCAGGAATCCGGGGAGCTGTTTTTT. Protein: CASSLAQESGELFF.

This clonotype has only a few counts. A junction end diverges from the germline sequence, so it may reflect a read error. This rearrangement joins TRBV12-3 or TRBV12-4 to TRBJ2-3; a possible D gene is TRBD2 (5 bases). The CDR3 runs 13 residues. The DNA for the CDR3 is TGTGTCAGCAGTTCCTTCGCGACCGGGGTGCAGTATTTT. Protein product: CVSSSFATGVQYF.

The CDR3 loop reads CATSRDRATSYNEQFF. The DNA for the CDR3 is TGTGCCACCAGCAGAGATAGAGCGACCTCCTACAATGAGCAGTTCTTC. The chain combines TRBV15 with TRBJ2-1; D call uncertain. Looked up from germline, CDR1 is LNHNV and CDR2 is YYDKDF (reference sequence). V dropped 0 bases and J dropped 0 bases, with 9 bases sitting between them. This CDR3 is 16 amino acids long.

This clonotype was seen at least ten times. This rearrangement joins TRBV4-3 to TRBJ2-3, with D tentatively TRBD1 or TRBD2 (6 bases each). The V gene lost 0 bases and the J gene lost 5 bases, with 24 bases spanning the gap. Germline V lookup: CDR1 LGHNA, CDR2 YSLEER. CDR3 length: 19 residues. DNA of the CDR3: TGCGCCAGCAGCCAAGATCTTACCGGGGGCCACCTTCTAGAAGATACGCAGTATTTT. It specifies CASSQDLTGGHLLEDTQYF.

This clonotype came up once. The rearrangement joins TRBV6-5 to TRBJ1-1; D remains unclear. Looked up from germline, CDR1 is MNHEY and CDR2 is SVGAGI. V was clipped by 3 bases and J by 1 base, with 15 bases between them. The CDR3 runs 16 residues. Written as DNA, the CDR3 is TGTGCCAGCAGTTATTCTCTCGACGGGGAGAACACTGAAGCTTTCTTT. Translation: CASSYSLDGENTEAFF.

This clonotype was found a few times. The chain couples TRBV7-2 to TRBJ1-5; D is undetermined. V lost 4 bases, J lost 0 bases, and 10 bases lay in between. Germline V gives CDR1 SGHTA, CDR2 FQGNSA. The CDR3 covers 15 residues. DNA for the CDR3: TGTGCCAGCAGCTCCGCAGGAGCTAGCAATCAGCCCCAGCATTTT. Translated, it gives CASSSAGASNQPQHF.

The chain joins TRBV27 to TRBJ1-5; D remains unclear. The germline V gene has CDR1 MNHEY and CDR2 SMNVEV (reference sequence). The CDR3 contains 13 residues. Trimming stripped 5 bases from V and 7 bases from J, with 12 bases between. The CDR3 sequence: CASSTSVGQPQHF. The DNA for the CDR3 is TGTGCCAGCAGTACCTCCGTGGGCCAGCCCCAGCATTTT.

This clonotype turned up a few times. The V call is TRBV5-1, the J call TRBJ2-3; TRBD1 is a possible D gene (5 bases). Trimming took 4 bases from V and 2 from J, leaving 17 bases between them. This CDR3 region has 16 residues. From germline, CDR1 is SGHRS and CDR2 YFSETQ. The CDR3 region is CASSLGRDSFTDTQYF. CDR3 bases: TGCGCCAGCAGCCTTGGGCGAGACAGCTTCACAGATACGCAGTATTTT.

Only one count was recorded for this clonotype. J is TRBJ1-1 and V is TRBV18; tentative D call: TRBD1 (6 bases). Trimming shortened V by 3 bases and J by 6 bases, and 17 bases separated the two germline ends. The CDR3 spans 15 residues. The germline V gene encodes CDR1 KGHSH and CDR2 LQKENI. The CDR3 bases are TGTGCCAGCTCACCGTCGACAGGTATTAGGGCTGAAGCTTTCTTT. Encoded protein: CASSPSTGIRAEAFF.

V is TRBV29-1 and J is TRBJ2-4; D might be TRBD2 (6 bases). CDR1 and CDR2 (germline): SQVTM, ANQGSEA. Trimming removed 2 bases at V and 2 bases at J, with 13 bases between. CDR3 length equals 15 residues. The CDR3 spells CSVEWKEGTKNIQYF. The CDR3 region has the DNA TGCAGCGTTGAATGGAAGGAGGGGACCAAAAACATTCAGTACTTC.